Sequencing of this TCR beta chain was carried out in a study of shared clonotypes between healthy human individuals. Study-wide findings and caveats: Larger estimated richness was generally seen in naive subsets than in memory subsets. Lower generation probabilities were found for non-shared clonotypes than for those shared by all four donors. The researchers took only blood, and tissue repertoires probably look different.

Germline V gene sequence: CDR1 SSHAT, CDR2 FNYEAQ (reference sequence). Losses at the gene ends were 5 bases for V and 0 bases for J; bases not matched to a gene: 5. The CDR3 extends over 15 amino acids. Naive-designated CD8 cells lacked CD45RO, were positively enriched for CCR7, and omitted terminally differentiated effector memory CD45RA+ cells. As regards this clone: Its antigen is undetermined.

Profiling relied on immunoSEQ multiplex PCR, and the TCRdb table lists in-frame clones only, not all of them. The sample consists of around 1,900,000 clones, roughly 95% of them appearing once. What was sequenced was naive CD8+ T cells from PBMCs. The chain links TRBV7-7 to TRBJ2-7; TRBD1 aligns across 9 bases. This clonotype was obtained from a man younger than 35 in good health. Some clones in this sample may be carry-over from other donors' samples. CDR3 nucleotide sequence: TGTGCCAGCAGCCCGGGACAGGGCAGCTCCTACGAGCAGTACTTC. It codes for CASSPGQGSSYEQYF.